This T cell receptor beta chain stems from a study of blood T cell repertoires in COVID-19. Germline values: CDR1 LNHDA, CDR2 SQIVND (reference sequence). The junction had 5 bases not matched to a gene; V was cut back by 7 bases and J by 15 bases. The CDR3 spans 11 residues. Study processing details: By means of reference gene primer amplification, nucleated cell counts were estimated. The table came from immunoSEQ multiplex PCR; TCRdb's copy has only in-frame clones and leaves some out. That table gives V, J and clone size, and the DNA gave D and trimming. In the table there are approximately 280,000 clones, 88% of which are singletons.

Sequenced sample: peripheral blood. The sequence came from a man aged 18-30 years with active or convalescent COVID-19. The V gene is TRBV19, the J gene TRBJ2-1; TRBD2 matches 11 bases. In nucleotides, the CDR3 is TGTGCCAGTAATAGCGGGGGGGCCATGTTCTTC. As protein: CASNSGGAMFF.